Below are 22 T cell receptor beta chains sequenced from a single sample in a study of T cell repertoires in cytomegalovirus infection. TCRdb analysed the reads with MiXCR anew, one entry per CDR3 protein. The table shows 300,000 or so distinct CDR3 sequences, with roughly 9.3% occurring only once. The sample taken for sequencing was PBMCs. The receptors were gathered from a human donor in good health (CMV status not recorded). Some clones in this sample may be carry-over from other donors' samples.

The DNA for the CDR3 is TGTGCCAGCAGCTTGGGGACAGGGGCCACTGAGCAGTTCTTC. Translation gives CASSLGTGATEQFF. This chain connects TRBV13 to TRBJ2-1, with 10 bases identical to TRBD1. Per germline, CDR1 PRHDT and CDR2 FYEKMQ (reference sequence). The ends lost 3 bases at V and 9 bases at J; junction bases unmatched: 5. This CDR3 spans 14 amino acids.

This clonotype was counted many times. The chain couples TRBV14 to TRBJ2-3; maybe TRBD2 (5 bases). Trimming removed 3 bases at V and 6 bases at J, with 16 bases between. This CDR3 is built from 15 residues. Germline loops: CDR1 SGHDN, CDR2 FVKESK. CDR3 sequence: CASSQGSGVVDTQYF. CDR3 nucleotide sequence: TGTGCCAGCAGCCAGGGTTCCGGGGTTGTGGATACGCAGTATTTT.

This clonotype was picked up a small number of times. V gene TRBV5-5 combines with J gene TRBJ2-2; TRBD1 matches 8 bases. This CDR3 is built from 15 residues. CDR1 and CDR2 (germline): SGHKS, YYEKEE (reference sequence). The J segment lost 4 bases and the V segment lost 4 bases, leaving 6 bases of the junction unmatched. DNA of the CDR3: TGTGCCAGCAGCCGAGGACAGGGTGGCACCGGGGAGCTGTTTTTT. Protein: CASSRGQGGTGELFF.

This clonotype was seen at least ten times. This CDR3 is CASSQEGQTFVELFF. Written as DNA, the CDR3 is TGTGCCAGCAGCCAAGAGGGACAGACCTTTGTGGAGCTGTTTTTT. The chain joins TRBV14 to TRBJ2-2; 7 bases map to TRBD1. Germline-derived CDR1 and CDR2 are SGHDN and FVKESK. The CDR3 loop spans 15 amino acids. The V segment lost 0 bases and the J segment 10 bases; nucleotides outside the gene matches: 8.

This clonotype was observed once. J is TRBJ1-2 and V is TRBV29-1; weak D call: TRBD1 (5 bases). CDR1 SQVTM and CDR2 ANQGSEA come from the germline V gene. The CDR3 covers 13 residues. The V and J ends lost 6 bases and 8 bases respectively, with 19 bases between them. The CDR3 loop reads CSVFTGGKGGYTF. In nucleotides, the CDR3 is TGCAGCGTCTTTACGGGGGGAAAAGGAGGCTACACCTTC.

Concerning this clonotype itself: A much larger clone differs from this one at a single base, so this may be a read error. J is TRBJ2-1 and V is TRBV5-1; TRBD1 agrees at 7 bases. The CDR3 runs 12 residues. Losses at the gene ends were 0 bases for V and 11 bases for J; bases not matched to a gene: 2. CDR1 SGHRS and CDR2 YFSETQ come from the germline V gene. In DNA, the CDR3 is TGCGCCAGCAGCTTGGTGGGACAGAAGCAGTTCTTC. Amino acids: CASSLVGQKQFF.

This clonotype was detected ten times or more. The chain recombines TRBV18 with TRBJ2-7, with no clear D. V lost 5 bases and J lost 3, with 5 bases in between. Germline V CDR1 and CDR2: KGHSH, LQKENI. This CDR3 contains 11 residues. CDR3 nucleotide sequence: TGTGCCAGCTCAAACAGCTACGAGCAGTACGTC. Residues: CASSNSYEQYV.

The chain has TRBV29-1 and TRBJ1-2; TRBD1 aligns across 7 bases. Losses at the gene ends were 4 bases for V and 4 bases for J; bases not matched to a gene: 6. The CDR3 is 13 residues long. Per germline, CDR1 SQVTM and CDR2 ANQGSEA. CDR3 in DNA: TGCAGCGTTGTGGAGGGGGCGCGCTATGGCTACACCTTC. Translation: CSVVEGARYGYTF.

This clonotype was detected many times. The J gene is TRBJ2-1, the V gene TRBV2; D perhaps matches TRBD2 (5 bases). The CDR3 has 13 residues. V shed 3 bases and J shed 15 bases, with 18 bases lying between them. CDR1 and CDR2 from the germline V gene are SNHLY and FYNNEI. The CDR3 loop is CASSEAVRGTMFF. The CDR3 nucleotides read TGTGCCAGCAGTGAGGCAGTTCGGGGAACCATGTTCTTC.

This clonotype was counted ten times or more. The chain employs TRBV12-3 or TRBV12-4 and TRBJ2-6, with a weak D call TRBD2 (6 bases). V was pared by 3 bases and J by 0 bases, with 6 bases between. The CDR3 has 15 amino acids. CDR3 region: CASSLGLSGANVLTF. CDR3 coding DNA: TGTGCCAGCAGTTTGGGACTCTCTGGGGCCAACGTCCTGACTTTC.

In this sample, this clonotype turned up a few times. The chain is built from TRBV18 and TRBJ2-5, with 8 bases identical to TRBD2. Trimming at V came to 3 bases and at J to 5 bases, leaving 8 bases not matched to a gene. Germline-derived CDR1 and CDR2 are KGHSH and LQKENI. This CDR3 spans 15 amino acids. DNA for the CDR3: TGTGCCAGCTCACCTGGAACTAGCGGCCTCGAGACCCAGTACTTC. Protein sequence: CASSPGTSGLETQYF.

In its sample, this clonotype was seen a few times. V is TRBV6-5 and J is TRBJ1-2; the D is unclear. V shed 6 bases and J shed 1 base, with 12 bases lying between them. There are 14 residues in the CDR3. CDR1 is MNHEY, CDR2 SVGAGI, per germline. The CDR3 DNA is TGTGCCAGCAGCCCAGACACCCGTAACTATGGCTACACCTTC. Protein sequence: CASSPDTRNYGYTF.

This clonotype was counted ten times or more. CDR3 nucleotide sequence: TGTGCCAGCAGTCGGGCCCAAACGCAAGAGACCCAGTACTTC. This encodes CASSRAQTQETQYF. The genes are TRBV7-2 and TRBJ2-5, with D uncertain. Trimming left V 6 bases short and J 2 bases short, with 13 bases between. CDR3 length: 14 amino acids. CDR1 SGHTA and CDR2 FQGNSA come from the germline V gene. Together with reference TRBV7-2 and TRBJ2-5, the CDR3 gives the full variable domain: GAGVSQSPSNKVTEKGKDVELRCDPISGHTALYWYRQSLGQGLEFLIYFQGNSAPDKSGLPSDRFSAERTGGSVSTLTIQRTQQEDSAVYLCASSRAQTQETQYFGPGTRLLVL.

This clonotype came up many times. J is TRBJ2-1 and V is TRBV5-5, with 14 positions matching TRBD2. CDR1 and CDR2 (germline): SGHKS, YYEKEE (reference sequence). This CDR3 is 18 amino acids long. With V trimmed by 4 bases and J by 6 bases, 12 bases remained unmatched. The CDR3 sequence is CASSLTSGGALNPNEQFF. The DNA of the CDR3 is TGTGCCAGCAGCCTGACTAGCGGGGGGGCCTTAAACCCCAATGAGCAGTTCTTC.

CDR3 bases: TGCAGTGCTAAAGGTCCTAGCGGGGGGCTAACCCAGTTCTTC. Its translation is CSAKGPSGGLTQFF. The V gene is TRBV20-1, the J gene TRBJ2-1; 11 bases are a match to TRBD2. Germline CDR1 is DFQATT and CDR2 is SNEGSKA (reference sequence). Germline trimming cut 4 bases from V and 13 bases from J; bases unmatched to any gene: 12. CDR3 length: 14 amino acids.

This CDR3 is CASSQDTEFITDTQYF. CDR3 coding DNA: TGCGCCAGCAGCCAAGATACAGAGTTTATCACAGATACGCAGTATTTT. The gene calls are TRBV4-3 and TRBJ2-3; D unclear. Germline values: CDR1 LGHNA, CDR2 YSLEER. This CDR3 is 16 amino acids long. V was pared by 0 bases and J by 2 bases, with 12 bases between.

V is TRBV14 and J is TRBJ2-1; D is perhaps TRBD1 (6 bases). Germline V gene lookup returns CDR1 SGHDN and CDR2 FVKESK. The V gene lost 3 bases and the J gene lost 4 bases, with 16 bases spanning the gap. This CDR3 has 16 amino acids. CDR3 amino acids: CASSQLTGSRYNEQFF. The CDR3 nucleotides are TGTGCCAGCAGCCAGCTTACAGGGTCTCGGTACAATGAGCAGTTCTTC. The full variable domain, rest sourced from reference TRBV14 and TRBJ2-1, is EAGVTQFPSHSVIEKGQTVTLRCDPISGHDNLYWYRRVMGKEIKFLLHFVKESKQDESGMPNNRFLAERTGGTYSTLKVQPAELEDSGVYFCASSQLTGSRYNEQFFGPGTRLTVL.

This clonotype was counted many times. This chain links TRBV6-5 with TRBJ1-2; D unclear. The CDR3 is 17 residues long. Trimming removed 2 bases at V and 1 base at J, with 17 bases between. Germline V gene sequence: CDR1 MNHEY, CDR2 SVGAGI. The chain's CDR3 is CASSYGVPRNFNYGYTF. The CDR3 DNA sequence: TGTGCCAGCAGTTACGGGGTACCACGAAACTTTAACTATGGCTACACCTTC.

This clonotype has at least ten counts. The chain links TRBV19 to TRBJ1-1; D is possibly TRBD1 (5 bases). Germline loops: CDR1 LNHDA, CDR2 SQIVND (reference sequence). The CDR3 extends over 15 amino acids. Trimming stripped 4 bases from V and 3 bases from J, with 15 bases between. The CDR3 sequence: CASSRRQLPDTEAFF. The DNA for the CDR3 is TGTGCCAGTAGTAGAAGACAGCTGCCGGACACTGAAGCTTTCTTT.

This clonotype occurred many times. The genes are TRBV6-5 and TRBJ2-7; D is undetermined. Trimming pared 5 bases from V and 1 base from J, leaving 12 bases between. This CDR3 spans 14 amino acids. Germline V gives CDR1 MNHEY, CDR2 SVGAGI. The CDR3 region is CASSITDGSYEQYF. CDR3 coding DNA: TGTGCCAGCAGTATAACGGACGGGTCCTACGAGCAGTACTTC.

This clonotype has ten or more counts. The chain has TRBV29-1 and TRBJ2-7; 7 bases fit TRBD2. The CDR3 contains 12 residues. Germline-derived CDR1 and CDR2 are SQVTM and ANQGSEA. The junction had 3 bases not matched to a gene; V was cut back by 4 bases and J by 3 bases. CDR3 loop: CSVGGGGYEQYF. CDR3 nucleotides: TGCAGCGTTGGAGGCGGGGGCTACGAGCAGTACTTC.

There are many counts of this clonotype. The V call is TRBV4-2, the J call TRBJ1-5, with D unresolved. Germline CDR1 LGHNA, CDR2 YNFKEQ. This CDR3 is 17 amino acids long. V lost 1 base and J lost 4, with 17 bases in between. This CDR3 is CASSQGSEKGRNQPQHF. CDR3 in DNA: TGTGCCAGCAGCCAAGGTTCTGAGAAGGGCCGGAATCAGCCCCAGCATTTT.